What follows are 12 T cell receptor beta chains derived from one specimen sequenced in a study of blood T cell repertoires in COVID-19. Generated by immunoSEQ multiplex PCR, the TCRdb table keeps only in-frame clones and is missing some. The data show over 200,000 clones, around 85% seen once. Source material: peripheral blood. All receptors derive from a woman older than 75 with acute or convalescent COVID-19.

The chain links TRBV5-6 to TRBJ1-4; 9 bases are shared with TRBD1. This CDR3 spans 15 amino acids. CDR1 SGHDT and CDR2 YYEEEE come from the germline V gene. The junction had 8 bases not matched to a gene; V was cut back by 3 bases and J by 8 bases. The CDR3 DNA follows: TGTGCCAGCAGCTACCCGGGACAGGGATCAGAAAAACTGTTTTTT. Its protein is CASSYPGQGSEKLFF.

This clone was recorded only once. The gene calls are TRBV6-5 and TRBJ2-5, with D maybe TRBD2 (7 bases). Per the germline V gene, CDR1 is MNHEY and CDR2 is SVGAGI. The length of the CDR3 is 15 residues. Trimming stripped 7 bases from V and 1 base from J, with 16 bases between. This chain's CDR3 is CASTASGGFQETQYF. The CDR3 DNA is TGTGCCAGCACCGCCTCGGGGGGCTTCCAAGAGACCCAGTACTTC.

The chain uses TRBV11-2 and TRBJ1-1; a possible D gene is TRBD1 (5 bases). The germline gives CDR1 SGHAT, CDR2 FQNNGV. The CDR3 length is 13 residues. V was cut by 5 bases and J by 0 bases, with 7 bases left in between. CDR3 coding DNA: TGTGCCAGCAGCCTCAGGGTGAACACTGAAGCTTTCTTT. Translating gives CASSLRVNTEAFF.

This clone was seen just once. J is TRBJ1-4 and V is TRBV6-2 or TRBV6-3, with D tentatively TRBD1 (6 bases). This CDR3 is built from 14 residues. The V gene lost 4 bases and the J gene lost 6 bases, with 12 bases spanning the gap. The germline CDR1 and CDR2 sequences are MNHEY and SVGEGT. CDR3: CASSWGGGDEKLFF. The CDR3, as DNA: TGTGCCAGCAGTTGGGGAGGGGGAGATGAAAAACTGTTTTTT.

The V call is TRBV28, the J call TRBJ1-2; 9 bases align to TRBD1. Germline V gene lookup returns CDR1 MDHEN and CDR2 SYDVKM. V shed 5 bases and J 0 bases; nucleotides not matched to a gene: 7. The CDR3 contains 16 residues. The CDR3 loop reads CASSLGQGFSNYGYTF. The CDR3 DNA sequence: TGTGCCAGCAGTCTCGGACAGGGGTTTTCTAACTATGGCTACACCTTC.

The chain carries TRBV7-9 and TRBJ1-1, with 7 nucleotides matching TRBD1. The CDR3 runs to 14 residues. With 5 bases clipped from V and 2 bases from J, the junction kept 5 bases outside the gene matches. CDR1 is SEHNR, CDR2 FQNEAQ, per germline (reference sequence). The CDR3 region has the DNA TGTGCCAGCAGCCCGACAGGGCCTAACACTGAAGCTTTCTTT. Protein sequence: CASSPTGPNTEAFF.

The V and J genes are TRBV6-5 and TRBJ1-5, with 7 bases fitting TRBD1. J gave up 9 bases and V 5 bases, and 13 bases lay outside the gene matches. The CDR3 is 15 residues long. Germline-derived CDR1 and CDR2 are MNHEY and SVGAGI. The CDR3 loop reads CASSRGQSSGGPQHF. In DNA form, the CDR3 reads TGTGCCAGCAGTCGGGGACAGTCAAGTGGTGGGCCCCAGCATTTT.

The chain has TRBV25-1 and TRBJ2-5; maybe TRBD1 (6 bases). There are 14 residues in the CDR3. Germline V CDR1 and CDR2: MGHDK, SYGVNS. The V and J ends lost 5 bases and 0 bases respectively, with 10 bases between them. In nucleotides, the CDR3 is TGTGCCAGCAGTCTGGGGGCGAACCAAGAGACCCAGTACTTC. Protein product: CASSLGANQETQYF.

The chain recombines TRBV5-1 with TRBJ2-7; 13 bases line up with TRBD2. J lost 6 bases, V lost 4 bases, and 7 bases had no gene match. CDR3 length: 15 residues. Looked up from germline, CDR1 is SGHRS and CDR2 is YFSETQ. CDR3 region: CASSPTSGRAGEQYF. The CDR3 region has the DNA TGCGCCAGCAGCCCCACTAGCGGGAGGGCCGGCGAGCAGTACTTC.

The V and J genes are TRBV11-3 and TRBJ2-7; TRBD2 matches at 10 bases. This CDR3 region has 14 residues. V lost 3 bases to trimming and J lost 2 bases; unmatched junction nucleotides: 1. Looked up from germline, CDR1 is SGHNT and CDR2 is YENEEA. The CDR3 DNA is TGTGCCAGCAGCTTCACTAGCGGGGCCTACGAGCAGTACTTC. Protein sequence: CASSFTSGAYEQYF.

The V call is TRBV12-5, the J call TRBJ1-1, with TRBD1 matching over 12 bases. V dropped 4 bases and J dropped 5; count of bases not matched to a gene: 8. CDR3 length: 16 amino acids. The germline V gene has CDR1 LGHNT and CDR2 FRNRAP. The CDR3 is CASGSRDRGLGTEAFF. For the CDR3, the DNA is TGTGCTAGTGGTTCCCGGGACAGGGGGCTTGGAACTGAAGCTTTCTTT.

This chain uses TRBV4-1 with TRBJ2-3; perhaps TRBD2 as D (6 bases). The CDR3 extends over 16 amino acids. The germline gives CDR1 MGHRA, CDR2 YSYEKL. The ends were cut back, 8 bases at V and 1 base at J, with 19 bases in the middle. The CDR3 DNA reads as TGCGCCAGCCGGTACGGGGACTCCGGGGGCACAGATACGCAGTATTTT. This sequence encodes CASRYGDSGGTDTQYF.